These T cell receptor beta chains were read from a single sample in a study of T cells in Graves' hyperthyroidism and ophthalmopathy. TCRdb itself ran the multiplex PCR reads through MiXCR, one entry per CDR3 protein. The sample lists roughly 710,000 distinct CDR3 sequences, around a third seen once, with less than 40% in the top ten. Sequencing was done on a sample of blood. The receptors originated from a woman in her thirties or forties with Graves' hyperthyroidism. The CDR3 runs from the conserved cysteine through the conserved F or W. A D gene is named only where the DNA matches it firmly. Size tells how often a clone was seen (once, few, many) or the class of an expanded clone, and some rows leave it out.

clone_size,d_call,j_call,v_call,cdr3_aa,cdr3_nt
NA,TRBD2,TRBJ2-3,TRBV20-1,CSARDRGTAGGYTDTQYF,TGCAGTGCTAGAGATCGGGGCACGGCGGGGGGGTACACAGATACGCAGTATTTT
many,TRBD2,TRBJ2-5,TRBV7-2,CASSLGVPGGGETQYF,TGTGCCAGCAGCTTAGGGGTTCCGGGAGGGGGAGAGACCCAGTACTTC
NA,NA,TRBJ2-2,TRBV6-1,CAIMKRWERNNEQFF,TGTGCCATCATGAAGCGGTGGGAGCGGAACAATGAGCAGTTTTTT
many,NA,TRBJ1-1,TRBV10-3,CAISDDGAEAFF,TGTGCCATCAGTGATGACGGCGCTGAAGCTTTCTTT
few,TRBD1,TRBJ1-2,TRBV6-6,CASSYLTGGADGYTF,TGTGCCAGCAGTTACTTGACAGGGGGCGCCGATGGCTACACCTTC
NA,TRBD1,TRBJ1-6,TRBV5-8,CASSQGGYSPLHF,TGCGCCAGCAGCCAGGGGGGATATTCACCCCTCCACTTT
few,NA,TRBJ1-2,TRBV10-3,CASTRDVGNYGYTF,TGTGCCAGCACAAGGGACGTCGGAAACTATGGCTACACCTTC
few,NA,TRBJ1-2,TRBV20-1,CSATDRRRYGYTF,TGCAGTGCTACCGACAGGAGACGCTATGGCTACACCTTC
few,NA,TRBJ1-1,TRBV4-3,CASSQLMSGTEAFF,TGCGCCAGCAGCCAATTGATGAGTGGCACTGAAGCTTTCTTT
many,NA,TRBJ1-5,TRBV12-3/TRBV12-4,CASTRSGLSNQPQHF,TGTGCCAGCACCCGTTCGGGGCTTAGCAATCAGCCCCAGCATTTT
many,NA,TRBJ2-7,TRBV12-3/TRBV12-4,CASSQGLREQYF,TGTGCCAGCAGCCAGGGACTTCGGGAGCAGTACTTC
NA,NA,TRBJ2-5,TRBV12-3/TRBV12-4,CASRPGGTQYF,TGTGCCAGCAGACCCGGGGGGACCCAGTACTTC
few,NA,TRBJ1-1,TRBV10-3,CAIRATDLELNTEAFF,TGTGCCATCAGAGCAACAGATTTAGAGCTGAACACTGAAGCTTTCTTT
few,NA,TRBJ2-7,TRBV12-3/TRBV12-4,CASSLNSLTQQYF,TGTGCCAGCAGTTTAAATTCCCTTACCCAGCAGTACTTC
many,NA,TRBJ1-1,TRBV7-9,CASSLEFAETEAFF,TGTGCCAGCAGCTTAGAATTTGCGGAAACTGAAGCTTTCTTT
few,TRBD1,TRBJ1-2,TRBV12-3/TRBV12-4,CASSLLGVRGFGGYTF,TGTGCCAGCAGTTTATTGGGCGTCAGGGGGTTTGGCGGCTACACCTTC